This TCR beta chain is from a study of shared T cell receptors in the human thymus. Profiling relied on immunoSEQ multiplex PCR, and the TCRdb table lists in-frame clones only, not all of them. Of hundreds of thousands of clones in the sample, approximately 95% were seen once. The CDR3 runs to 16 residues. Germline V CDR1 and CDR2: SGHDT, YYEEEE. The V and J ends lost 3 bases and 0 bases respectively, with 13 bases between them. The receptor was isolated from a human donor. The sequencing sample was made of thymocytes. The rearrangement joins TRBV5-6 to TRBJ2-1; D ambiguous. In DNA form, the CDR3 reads TGTGCCAGCAGCTCTCTCAAGAGGCCCTCCTACAATGAGCAGTTCTTC. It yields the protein CASSSLKRPSYNEQFF.